This T cell receptor beta chain appears in the sequencing data of a study of blood T cell repertoires in COVID-19. V shed 6 bases and J 4 bases; nucleotides not matched to a gene: 5. The CDR3 is 13 amino acids. Germline V gene data show CDR1 as MDHEN and CDR2 as SYDVKM. As originally analysed: Counts of nucleated cells, estimated from reference gene primer amplification, were obtained. Repertoires were generated with immunoSEQ multiplex PCR, while TCRdb's copy carries only in-frame clones and drops some. Clone size and V and J calls were adopted from that table, with D and trimming inferred from the DNA. The table includes about 190,000 clones, roughly 84% detected once.

Sequenced material: peripheral blood. J is TRBJ2-7 and V is TRBV28; 8 bases agree with TRBD2. This TCR was sampled from a human donor in a cohort sampled during active COVID-19. CDR3 sequence reads: CASRRTSRYEQYF. The CDR3 bases are TGTGCCAGCAGAAGGACTAGCAGGTACGAGCAGTACTTC.